The source of this T cell receptor (beta chain) is a study of T cell responses to AZD1222 COVID-19 vaccine. The CDR3 is made up of 14 amino acids. V lost 2 bases, J lost 5 bases, and 10 bases lay in between. The germline gives CDR1 KGHSH, CDR2 LQKENI. Assay used: immunoSEQ multiplex PCR; TCRdb lists only in-frame clones, some missing. The table lists roughly 78,000 clones, nearly 85% of them singletons. The sample here was peripheral blood, taken on day 0 of AZD1222 vaccination. This chain joins TRBV18 and TRBJ1-5; D unresolved. This receptor was identified in an adult in good health. CDR3 sequence reads: CASSPSGNHQPQHF. The CDR3 DNA reads TGTGCCAGCTCACCATCCGGGAATCATCAGCCCCAGCATTTT.